Shown below are 7 T cell receptor beta chains from a single sample sequenced in a study of shared clonotypes between healthy human individuals. CD8 cells classed as naive were CD45RO-negative and positively selected for CCR7, excluding terminally differentiated effector memory CD45RA+ cells. Using immunoSEQ multiplex PCR, the repertoire was profiled, and TCRdb retains in-frame clones only, with some absent. The sample comprises hundreds of thousands of clones, 95% to 98% of which are singletons, and roughly 0.29% rests with the top ten. The sample consisted of naive CD8+ T cells sorted from blood. These receptors came from a man younger than 40 in good health.

The chain recombines TRBV9 with TRBJ2-5, with D possibly TRBD1 on 6 matching bases. This CDR3 has 17 amino acids. In germline, CDR1 is SGDLS, CDR2 YYNGEE. V was shortened by 6 bases and J by 7 bases, with 28 bases between the two germline ends. CDR3 amino acids: CASTPAVDRPRRGTQYF. The DNA of the CDR3 is TGTGCCAGCACCCCCGCCGTCGACAGGCCCCGTAGGGGGACCCAGTACTTC.

The chain uses TRBV2 and TRBJ1-2; D possibly corresponds to TRBD1 (6 bases). The CDR3 contains 14 residues. V was clipped by 3 bases and J by 4 bases, with 12 bases between them. Germline V gene sequence: CDR1 SNHLY, CDR2 FYNNEI. CDR3: CASSEARTVYGYTF. The CDR3 coding sequence is TGTGCCAGCAGTGAGGCGCGGACAGTCTATGGCTACACCTTC.

The chain carries TRBV18 and TRBJ2-7; 7 nucleotides match TRBD2. Germline V lookup: CDR1 KGHSH, CDR2 LQKENI. The CDR3 extends over 13 amino acids. V trimming: 10 bases; J trimming: 5 bases; junction bases outside the gene matches: 11. This CDR3 reads CATFGRARDEQYF. The CDR3 nucleotides are TGTGCCACCTTTGGGAGGGCGCGCGACGAGCAGTACTTC.

The sample holds one count of this clone. This chain links TRBV7-3 with TRBJ2-3; D unresolved. From germline, CDR1 is SGHTA and CDR2 FQGTGA. The V gene lost 5 bases and the J gene lost 4 bases, with 10 bases spanning the gap. This CDR3 spans 13 amino acids. The CDR3 here is CASSPSQPDTQYF. In DNA, the CDR3 is TGTGCCAGCAGCCCCAGCCAGCCAGATACGCAGTATTTT.

This clone showed up just once. This chain joins TRBV7-8 and TRBJ2-1; 12 nucleotides align to TRBD2. Germline loops: CDR1 SGHVS, CDR2 FQNEAQ. This CDR3 is built from 16 residues. The V and J ends lost 5 bases and 4 bases, in that order; junction bases with no gene match: 6. The CDR3 sequence is CASSPRTSGVYNEQFF. Written as DNA, the CDR3 is TGTGCCAGCAGCCCCAGGACTAGCGGGGTTTACAATGAGCAGTTCTTC.

The chain recombines TRBV27 with TRBJ2-1; D ambiguous. Germline V gene lookup returns CDR1 MNHEY and CDR2 SMNVEV (reference sequence). Between the trimmed V and J ends, which lost 7 bases and 4 bases, there was a span of 11 bases. The CDR3 loop spans 13 amino acids. In DNA form, the CDR3 reads TGTGCCAGCAACCAGGCCGGGTACAATGAGCAGTTCTTC. It specifies CASNQAGYNEQFF.

The V and J genes are TRBV19 and TRBJ2-1; TRBD1 is a possible D gene (6 bases). V was clipped by 6 bases and J by 6 bases, with 15 bases between them. There are 14 residues in the CDR3. Germline V gene sequence: CDR1 LNHDA, CDR2 SQIVND (reference sequence). The CDR3 sequence is CASRWGLGANEQFF. Written as DNA, the CDR3 is TGTGCCAGTAGATGGGGTTTGGGGGCCAATGAGCAGTTCTTC. Based on the CDR3 plus reference TRBV19 and TRBJ2-1, the full variable domain is DGGITQSPKYLFRKEGQNVTLSCEQNLNHDAMYWYRQDPGQGLRLIYYSQIVNDFQKGDIAEGYSVSREKKESFPLTVTSAQKNPTAFYLCASRWGLGANEQFFGPGTRLTVL.